A single sample is the source of the 28 T cell receptor beta chains below, sequenced in a study of blood T cell repertoires in COVID-19. The method was immunoSEQ multiplex PCR; TCRdb's version includes in-frame clones alone and lacks a portion of them. The sample has over 350,000 clones; around nine tenths are singletons. Sequenced: PBMCs or T cells enriched from blood (not recorded which). The receptor source for this set is a woman aged 45 to 65 who had recovered from COVID-19.

The rearrangement uses TRBV25-1 and TRBJ2-7; 9 nucleotides align to TRBD1. This CDR3 contains 14 residues. The V and J ends lost 6 bases and 2 bases, in that order; junction bases with no gene match: 5. Germline CDR1 reads MGHDK; CDR2 reads SYGVNS. The CDR3 DNA reads TGTGCCAGCAGAGACAGGGGGAATCCCTACGAGCAGTACTTC. Amino acid sequence: CASRDRGNPYEQYF.

The V and J genes are TRBV27 and TRBJ1-2; D possibly corresponds to TRBD1 (6 bases). This CDR3 is 19 amino acids long. The V gene lost 1 base and the J gene lost 1 base, with 22 bases spanning the gap. Germline V lookup: CDR1 MNHEY, CDR2 SMNVEV (reference sequence). CDR3 amino acids: CASSLLPPGGGHGNYGYTF. The CDR3 DNA reads as TGTGCCAGCAGTTTATTACCCCCCGGGGGGGGGCATGGTAACTATGGCTACACCTTC.

The chain uses TRBV19 and TRBJ1-4; D is unclear. This CDR3 has 13 residues. Germline V lookup: CDR1 LNHDA, CDR2 SQIVND (reference sequence). The germline V and J ends were trimmed by 5 bases and 8 bases, with 12 bases remaining between them. The CDR3 sequence: CASSLVHGEKLFF. CDR3 coding DNA: TGTGCCAGTAGTCTCGTACACGGGGAAAAACTGTTTTTT.

This rearrangement joins TRBV28 to TRBJ1-3; the match to TRBD1 covers 10 bases. Trimming cost V 2 bases and J 3 bases; bases outside gene matches: 7. CDR3 length equals 17 residues. Germline V CDR1 and CDR2: MDHEN, SYDVKM. The CDR3: CASSLGGQGSFGNTIYF. As DNA, the CDR3 is TGTGCCAGCAGTTTAGGGGGACAGGGGTCTTTTGGAAACACCATATATTTT.

The CDR3 region has the DNA TGTGCCAGCAGTGGACAGGGACATCAGCCCCAGCATTTT. Its translation: CASSGQGHQPQHF. The chain has TRBV12-3 or TRBV12-4 and TRBJ1-5, with 8 bases aligning to TRBD1. This CDR3 region has 13 residues. V gave up 5 bases and J gave up 5 bases; unmatched junction bases: 2.

The V call is TRBV9, the J call TRBJ2-5; D unclear. Germline V gene lookup returns CDR1 SGDLS and CDR2 YYNGEE. The V end was cut by 1 base, the J end by 5 bases, with 6 bases between. This CDR3 is 12 amino acids long. The CDR3 DNA is TGTGCCAGCAGCGTACTGAGGGAGACCCAGTACTTC. Translated: CASSVLRETQYF.

As for this clone: A read error may account for a junction end that differs from germline. The J gene is TRBJ1-3, the V gene TRBV7-9; D is ambiguous. Looked up from germline, CDR1 is SEHNR and CDR2 is FQNEAQ (reference sequence). The CDR3 contains 14 residues. In nucleotides, the CDR3 is TGTGCCAGCAGCCCCGCAACTACTGGGAACACCATATATTTT. Encoded protein: CASSPATTGNTIYF.

The genes are TRBV29-1 and TRBJ1-1; D ambiguous. Trimming stripped 5 bases from V and 6 bases from J, with 10 bases between. CDR3 size: 11 residues. Germline CDR1 and CDR2: SQVTM and ANQGSEA. The CDR3 bases are TGCAGCGTTTTCTCCGGGGCTGAAGCTTTCTTT. Protein product: CSVFSGAEAFF. Using reference TRBV29-1 and TRBJ1-1 for the parts outside the CDR3, the full variable domain is SAVISQKPSRDICQRGTSLTIQCQVDSQVTMMFWYRQQPGQSLTLIATANQGSEATYESGFVIDKFPISRPNLTFSTLTVSNMSPEDSSIYLCSVFSGAEAFFGQGTRLTVV.

This chain uses TRBV6-4 with TRBJ1-2; 11 positions agree with TRBD1. The CDR3 contains 13 residues. V lost 6 bases to trimming and J lost 6 bases; unmatched junction nucleotides: 3. Germline CDR1 MRHNA, CDR2 SNTAGT. The CDR3 sequence is CASRGQGGDGYTF. As DNA, the CDR3 is TGTGCCAGCAGGGGACAGGGGGGCGATGGCTACACCTTC.

The chain uses TRBV2 and TRBJ1-1; D ambiguous. CDR1 is SNHLY and CDR2 is FYNNEI in the germline V gene. This CDR3 has 13 amino acids. Deletions cut 7 bases from V and 1 base from J, with 10 bases between. CDR3 region: CASILQANTEAFF. For the CDR3, the DNA is TGTGCCAGCATTCTTCAGGCGAACACTGAAGCTTTCTTT.

The chain links TRBV23-1 to TRBJ1-2; 8 bases map to TRBD1. TRBV23-1 is classed as an ORF, of uncertain function. Trimming removed 6 bases from V and 8 bases from J; junction bases left unmatched: 23. This CDR3 comprises 18 residues. CDR3 region: CASSRLLGQVVGPGGYTF. The CDR3 region has the DNA TGCGCCAGCAGCCGTCTGTTGGGACAGGTCGTGGGGCCCGGGGGCTACACCTTC.

The chain uses TRBV7-8 and TRBJ1-1; weak D call: TRBD1 (5 bases). This CDR3 region has 15 residues. From germline, CDR1 is SGHVS and CDR2 FQNEAQ. V was cut by 1 base and J by 2 bases, with 11 bases left in between. CDR3 amino acids: CASSLGRGINTEAFF. The CDR3 DNA sequence: TGTGCCAGCAGCTTAGGGAGGGGAATAAACACTGAAGCTTTCTTT.

The chain has TRBV27 and TRBJ2-6, with D unclear. V was pared by 5 bases and J by 0 bases, with 5 bases between. The length of the CDR3 is 14 residues. The germline gives CDR1 MNHEY, CDR2 SMNVEV (reference sequence). The CDR3 is CASSESSGANVLTF. The CDR3 coding sequence is TGTGCCAGCAGTGAGAGCTCTGGGGCCAACGTCCTGACTTTC.

The table lists this clone with a count of one. The chain combines TRBV28 with TRBJ1-3; the D gene is possibly TRBD1 (5 bases). V lost 3 bases to trimming and J lost 5 bases, with 20 bases between them. CDR1 and CDR2 from the germline V gene are MDHEN and SYDVKM. The CDR3 length is 17 residues. As DNA, the CDR3 is TGTGCCAGCAGTTTCGGGGTTGGCCCAGGGAGGCGAAACACCATATATTTT. It yields the protein CASSFGVGPGRRNTIYF.

The chain has TRBV18 and TRBJ2-7, with D possibly being TRBD1 (6 bases). V was clipped by 4 bases and J by 7 bases, with 11 bases between them. From germline, CDR1 is KGHSH and CDR2 LQKENI. The CDR3 sequence is 12 residues long. CDR3 in amino acids: CASSLQGGEQYF. The CDR3 DNA follows: TGTGCCAGCTCACTACAGGGCGGGGAGCAGTACTTC.

V is TRBV28 and J is TRBJ2-7; a weak D match, TRBD1 (5 bases). Germline V lookup: CDR1 MDHEN, CDR2 SYDVKM. The ends were cut back, 3 bases at V and 2 bases at J, with 14 bases in the middle. The CDR3 sequence is 15 residues long. In DNA form, the CDR3 reads TGTGCCAGCAGTTTGCTACAGGACCAGACCTACGAGCAGTACTTC. This translates into CASSLLQDQTYEQYF. The entire variable domain, with the rest obtained from reference TRBV28 and TRBJ2-7, is as follows: DVKVTQSSRYLVKRTGEKVFLECVQDMDHENMFWYRQDPGLGLRLIYFSYDVKMKEKGDIPEGYSVSREKKERFSLILESASTNQTSMYLCASSLLQDQTYEQYFGPGTRLTVT.

The V call is TRBV24-1, the J call TRBJ2-7; 15 bases match TRBD2. Looked up from germline, CDR1 is KGHDR and CDR2 is SFDVKD. This CDR3 region has 17 residues. J gave up 3 bases and V 3 bases, and 5 bases lay outside the gene matches. The CDR3 DNA follows: TGTGCCACCAGTGATAGGACTAGCGGGGGGGGAGGCTACGAGCAGTACTTC. Its translation is CATSDRTSGGGGYEQYF.

V usage is TRBV6-5 and J usage is TRBJ2-5, with a weak D call TRBD2 (6 bases). The CDR3 length is 15 residues. V gave up 7 bases and J gave up 7 bases, with 22 bases separating them. Germline V lookup: CDR1 MNHEY, CDR2 SVGAGI. The CDR3 is CASTPPSSGAGTQYF. Written as DNA, the CDR3 is TGTGCCAGCACCCCCCCCTCATCTGGAGCGGGGACCCAGTACTTC.

This chain joins TRBV7-8 and TRBJ1-2; weak D call: TRBD1 (5 bases). The CDR3 spans 15 residues. Germline lookup yields CDR1 SGHVS and CDR2 FQNEAQ. V was pared by 1 base and J by 1 base, with 10 bases between. The CDR3 DNA is TGTGCCAGCAGCTTAGGGCGGGGCCTTAACTATGGCTACACCTTC. This encodes CASSLGRGLNYGYTF.

J is TRBJ2-1 and V is TRBV5-6, with D uncertain. Germline CDR1 and CDR2: SGHDT and YYEEEE. The CDR3 has 15 amino acids. V was trimmed by 2 bases and J by 7 bases, leaving 16 bases between them. CDR3 nucleotides: TGTGCCAGCAGCTTAAGGCATGACTCTCAGAATGAGCAGTTCTTC. Protein sequence: CASSLRHDSQNEQFF.

V usage is TRBV28 and J usage is TRBJ2-6; maybe TRBD1 (6 bases). The CDR3 contains 15 residues. The V gene's germline CDR1 is MDHEN and CDR2 SYDVKM. Between the trimmed V and J ends, which lost 6 bases and 1 base, there was a span of 10 bases. The CDR3, as DNA: TGTGCCAGCAGGCCCAGGGGATCTGGGGCCAACGTCCTGACTTTC. Translation: CASRPRGSGANVLTF.

This rearrangement joins TRBV3-1 (or the pseudogene TRBV3-2) to TRBJ1-2; 9 bases line up with TRBD1. The CDR3 is 15 amino acids. Per germline, CDR1 LGHDT and CDR2 YNNKEL (reference sequence). V was clipped by 3 bases and J by 8 bases; unmatched bases: 10. CDR3: CASSQAGTGTFGYTF. The CDR3 nucleotides are TGTGCCAGCAGCCAGGCTGGGACAGGGACATTCGGCTACACCTTC.

This chain joins TRBV9 and TRBJ1-5; 7 bases are shared with TRBD1. Germline V gene sequence: CDR1 SGDLS, CDR2 YYNGEE. The V segment lost 4 bases and the J segment 10 bases; nucleotides outside the gene matches: 11. The CDR3 covers 14 residues. The CDR3 spells CASSLGQPGGPQHF. The DNA of the CDR3 is TGTGCCAGCAGCTTGGGACAGCCTGGAGGACCCCAGCATTTT.

The chain links TRBV28 to TRBJ2-5, with 7 nucleotides matching TRBD1. CDR3 length: 15 residues. Germline CDR1 is MDHEN and CDR2 is SYDVKM. After removal of 6 bases from V and 5 bases from J, the junction contained 12 bases not matched to a gene. CDR3 region: CASSHLKGALETQYF. The DNA of the CDR3 is TGTGCCAGCAGCCACTTAAAGGGGGCGTTGGAGACCCAGTACTTC.

The chain employs TRBV30 and TRBJ2-1; D is perhaps TRBD2 (5 bases). From germline, CDR1 is GTSNPN and CDR2 SVGIG (reference sequence). V dropped 3 bases and J dropped 6 bases, with 9 bases sitting between them. The CDR3 is 12 residues long. The CDR3 loop is CAWSLGLNEQFF. CDR3 DNA: TGTGCCTGGAGCCTCGGACTCAATGAGCAGTTCTTC.

The rearrangement links TRBV3-1 (or the pseudogene TRBV3-2) to TRBJ1-5, with 9 bases identical to TRBD1. CDR3 length equals 19 residues. Germline trimming cut 2 bases from V and 0 bases from J; bases unmatched to any gene: 11. Germline V gives CDR1 LGHDT, CDR2 YNNKEL (reference sequence). DNA of the CDR3: TGTGCCAGCAGCCAAAGTCAGGACAGGGGAAGCTATAGCAATCAGCCCCAGCATTTT. This sequence encodes CASSQSQDRGSYSNQPQHF.

This clone was counted between two and nine times. The chain links TRBV6-5 to TRBJ2-2, with 7 bases that match TRBD2. The CDR3 is made up of 16 amino acids. The J segment lost 3 bases and the V segment lost 4 bases, leaving 8 bases of the junction unmatched. Per germline, CDR1 MNHEY and CDR2 SVGAGI. DNA for the CDR3: TGTGCCAGCAGTTCATGGGGCGCGGGGGACACCGGGGAGCTGTTTTTT. This gives the protein CASSSWGAGDTGELFF.

The V call is TRBV2, the J call TRBJ1-5; D is unresolved. The germline gives CDR1 SNHLY, CDR2 FYNNEI. The CDR3 spans 13 residues. The ends were cut back, 5 bases at V and 8 bases at J, with 13 bases in the middle. This CDR3 is CASSNSQMEPQHF. In DNA form, the CDR3 reads TGTGCCAGCAGTAACAGCCAAATGGAGCCCCAGCATTTT.